A single sample gave rise to the 3 T cell receptor beta chains below, sequenced in a study of CD8 T cell repertoires and HIV-1 epitope variants. Method: immunoSEQ multiplex PCR; TCRdb's copy keeps in-frame clones and lacks some. Among 80,000 to 95,000 clones listed, around 67% were seen once. Source material: uncultured baseline CD8+ T cells from peripheral blood mononuclear cells (PBMCs). Receptors originate from a male donor with HIV.

This clone was seen a few times. V is TRBV4-1 and J is TRBJ1-2, with 8 bases lining up with TRBD1. CDR3 length: 16 amino acids. Germline CDR1 and CDR2: MGHRA and YSYEKL. V shed 0 bases and J 8 bases; nucleotides not matched to a gene: 11. The CDR3 reads CASSQDRDRGGLGYTF. In nucleotides, the CDR3 is TGCGCCAGCAGCCAAGATCGAGACAGGGGCGGTTTGGGCTACACCTTC.

V gene TRBV7-9 combines with J gene TRBJ1-2; 7 nucleotides line up with TRBD1. CDR3 length equals 14 residues. J gave up 1 base and V 10 bases, and 9 bases lay outside the gene matches. Germline V gene lookup returns CDR1 SEHNR and CDR2 FQNEAQ (reference sequence). The CDR3 here is CATEKQGNNYGYTF. In DNA, the CDR3 is TGTGCCACCGAAAAACAGGGGAATAACTATGGCTACACCTTC.

The chain links TRBV27 to TRBJ2-2; a possible D gene is TRBD2 (6 bases). Trimming stripped 0 bases from V and 6 bases from J, with 11 bases between. The CDR3 is 15 residues long. The germline gives CDR1 MNHEY, CDR2 SMNVEV (reference sequence). The CDR3 reads CASSLSPPGAGELFF. CDR3 coding DNA: TGTGCCAGCAGTTTATCCCCCCCGGGAGCCGGGGAGCTGTTTTTT.